The 8 T cell receptor beta chains presented below share a single source sample, sequenced in a study of blood T cell repertoires in COVID-19. Profiled with immunoSEQ multiplex PCR; TCRdb holds only in-frame clones, not every one. The sample holds about 370,000 clones, 89% seen once. The sample taken for sequencing was peripheral blood. These receptors were taken from a woman younger than 45 with COVID-19, enrolled during active disease.

The chain employs TRBV2 and TRBJ2-3; perhaps TRBD2 as D (7 bases). Germline V gene data show CDR1 as SNHLY and CDR2 as FYNNEI. The V and J ends lost 1 base and 6 bases respectively, with 14 bases between them. The length of the CDR3 is 15 residues. The CDR3: CASSEEGGAWDTQYF. The DNA of the CDR3 is TGTGCCAGCAGTGAAGAAGGGGGGGCGTGGGATACGCAGTATTTT.

CDR3 in amino acids: CASSDGTGSYNEQFF. As DNA, the CDR3 is TGTGCCAGCAGCGATGGGACAGGGTCCTACAATGAGCAGTTCTTC. The chain combines TRBV5-6 with TRBJ2-1; TRBD1 aligns across 9 bases. J lost 1 base, V lost 4 bases, and 3 bases had no gene match. Germline CDR1 and CDR2: SGHDT and YYEEEE. The CDR3 contains 15 residues.

The chain links TRBV6-2 or TRBV6-3 to TRBJ2-3; D not certain. Germline CDR1 MNHEY, CDR2 SVGEGT. CDR3 length: 12 residues. With 5 bases removed from V and 5 bases from J, the gap between germline ends came to 8 bases. The CDR3 loop reads CASSHNVDTQYF. In DNA form, the CDR3 reads TGTGCCAGCAGTCACAATGTAGATACGCAGTATTTT.

In regard to this clone: The same CDR3 is also encoded by other DNA sequences in this sample. CDR3 DNA: TGTGCCAGTAGTATATGGAGTTCGAACACCGGGGAGCTGTTTTTT. Translating gives CASSIWSSNTGELFF. J is TRBJ2-2 and V is TRBV19; D remains ambiguous. Germline V gene lookup returns CDR1 LNHDA and CDR2 SQIVND (reference sequence). CDR3 length: 15 residues. Trimming took 2 bases from V and 0 from J, leaving 7 bases between them.

The chain combines TRBV18 with TRBJ2-4, with 7 positions matching TRBD1. V shed 6 bases, J shed 3 bases, and the junction held 8 bases outside the gene matches. CDR3 length: 15 residues. Germline assignment: CDR1 KGHSH and CDR2 LQKENI. The CDR3 region is CASSPGPGGKNIQYF. Written as DNA, the CDR3 is TGTGCCAGCTCCCCTGGCCCAGGGGGCAAAAACATTCAGTACTTC.

A word on this clone: The junction departs from germline at one end; a sequencing error may be responsible. The rearrangement joins TRBV7-7 to TRBJ2-5; 8 bases line up with TRBD1. Germline loops: CDR1 SSHAT, CDR2 FNYEAQ (reference sequence). This CDR3 is 16 amino acids long. The CDR3 region is CASSPRQGTYQETQYF. The CDR3 nucleotides are TGTGCTAGCAGCCCCAGACAGGGGACCTACCAAGAGACCCAGTACTTC.

As to this clone: At one end, the junction sequence differs from germline, possibly due to a read error. The genes are TRBV7-7 and TRBJ2-5, with 8 bases identical to TRBD1. The CDR3 loop spans 15 amino acids. Germline CDR1 is SSHAT and CDR2 is FNYEAQ (reference sequence). CDR3 protein: CASSSGQGRQETQYF. The CDR3 nucleotides read TGTGCTAGCAGCTCCGGACAGGGAAGACAAGAGACCCAGTACTTC.

The V gene is TRBV2, the J gene TRBJ2-1; TRBD1 aligns across 11 bases. Germline trimming cut 5 bases from V and 6 bases from J; bases unmatched to any gene: 6. Germline CDR1 and CDR2: SNHLY and FYNNEI. The CDR3 is made up of 15 amino acids. CDR3 DNA: TGTGCCAGCAGTTCCTTTGGGACAGGGGGCAATGAGCAGTTCTTC. It is translated as CASSSFGTGGNEQFF.